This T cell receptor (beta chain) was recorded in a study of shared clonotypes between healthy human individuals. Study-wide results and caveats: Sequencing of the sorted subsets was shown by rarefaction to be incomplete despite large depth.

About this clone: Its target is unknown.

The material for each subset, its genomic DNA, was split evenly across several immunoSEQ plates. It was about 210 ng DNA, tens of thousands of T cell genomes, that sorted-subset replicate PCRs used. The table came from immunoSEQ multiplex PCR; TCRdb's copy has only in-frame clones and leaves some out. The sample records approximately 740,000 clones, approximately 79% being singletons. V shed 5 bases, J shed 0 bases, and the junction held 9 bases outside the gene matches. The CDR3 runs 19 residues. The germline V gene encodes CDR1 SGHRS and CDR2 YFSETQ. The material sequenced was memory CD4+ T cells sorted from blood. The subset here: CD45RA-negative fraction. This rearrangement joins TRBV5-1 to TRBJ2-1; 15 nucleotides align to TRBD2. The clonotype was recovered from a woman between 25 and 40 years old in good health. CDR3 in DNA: TGCGCCAGCAGTCTTTTAGGACTAGCGGGAGGGAGCTCCTACAATGAGCAGTTCTTC. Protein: CASSLLGLAGGSSYNEQFF. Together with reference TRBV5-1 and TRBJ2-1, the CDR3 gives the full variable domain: KAGVTQTPRYLIKTRGQQVTLSCSPISGHRSVSWYQQTPGQGLQFLFEYFSETQRNKGNFPGRFSGRQFSNSRSEMNVSTLELGDSALYLCASSLLGLAGGSSYNEQFFGPGTRLTVL.